This is a list of T cell receptor beta chains from one sample in a study of identifying expanded T cells in peripheral blood. Repertoires were generated with immunoSEQ multiplex PCR, while TCRdb's copy carries only in-frame clones and drops some. Found here are tens of thousands of clones, 84% of them singletons; the top ten hold about 20%. Sequenced material: blood. The source of these receptors is a person between 18 and 69 years old in good health. CDR3s include the opening cysteine and the closing phenylalanine or tryptophan. D genes are given only for firm matches. Size tells how often a clone was seen (once, few, many) or the class of an expanded clone, and some rows leave it out.

v_call	d_call	clone_size	j_call	cdr3_aa	cdr3_nt
TRBV6-5	NA	NA	TRBJ2-6	CASRQQGYGANVLTF	TGTGCCAGCAGGCAACAGGGTTACGGGGCCAACGTCCTGACTTTC
TRBV19	NA	NA	TRBJ1-5	CASSIVPGSNQPQHF	TGTGCCAGTAGTATAGTTCCGGGGAGCAATCAGCCCCAGCATTTT
TRBV28	NA	few	TRBJ1-3	CASSLPQGTGGNTIYF	TGTGCCAGCAGTTTACCCCAGGGAACTGGTGGAAACACCATATATTTT
TRBV19	NA	NA	TRBJ2-3	CASSPQGSTDTQYF	TGTGCCAGTAGTCCGCAGGGCAGCACAGATACGCAGTATTTT
TRBV6-6	TRBD1	NA	TRBJ2-7	CASSRPGQGYEQYF	TGTGCCAGCAGTCGCCCCGGACAGGGCTACGAGCAGTACTTC
TRBV7-3	NA	NA	TRBJ2-4	CASSPPDKNIQYF	TGTGCCAGCAGCCCCCCAGATAAAAACATTCAGTACTTC
TRBV10-1	NA	NA	TRBJ1-2	CASSDGGWYGYTF	TGCGCCAGCAGTGATGGGGGGTGGTATGGCTACACCTTC
TRBV28	NA	NA	TRBJ1-5	CASSRNVGGEGQPQHF	TGTGCCAGCAGCCGTAACGTCGGGGGAGAGGGGCAGCCCCAGCATTTT
TRBV28	TRBD1	NA	TRBJ1-2	CASSQTGEAPPNYGYTF	TGTGCCAGCAGCCAGACAGGGGAAGCTCCCCCTAACTATGGCTACACCTTC
TRBV10-3	TRBD2	NA	TRBJ2-1	CATLAGLSYNEQFF	TGTGCCACCCTAGCGGGGCTCTCCTACAATGAGCAGTTCTTC
TRBV30	TRBD2	NA	TRBJ2-1	CASSGDPYNEQFF	TGTGCCAGTAGCGGGGATCCCTACAATGAGCAGTTCTTC
TRBV18	NA	NA	TRBJ2-1	CASSPAGFGEQFF	TGTGCCAGCTCACCAGCAGGGTTTGGTGAGCAGTTCTTC
TRBV11-3	NA	NA	TRBJ1-1	CASSPGTVNTEAFF	TGTGCCAGCAGCCCGGGGACGGTGAACACTGAAGCTTTCTTT
TRBV5-4	NA	NA	TRBJ2-7	CASSLRSRAVYEQYF	TGTGCCAGCAGCTTGAGGTCCCGGGCGGTGTACGAGCAGTACTTC
TRBV19	TRBD1	NA	TRBJ2-7	CASSIDVGTGKEQYF	TGTGCCAGTAGTATAGATGTTGGGACAGGGAAAGAGCAGTACTTC
TRBV11-2	TRBD1	NA	TRBJ2-1	CASRGWADRAYNEQFF	TGTGCCAGCAGGGGATGGGCGGACAGGGCATACAATGAGCAGTTCTTC
TRBV14	NA	NA	TRBJ2-2	CASSLGQNTGELFF	TGTGCCAGCAGCCTGGGACAGAACACCGGGGAGCTGTTTTTT
TRBV7-6	NA	NA	TRBJ2-1	CASSWSESPHNEQFF	TGTGCCAGCAGCTGGAGCGAGAGCCCACACAATGAGCAGTTCTTC
TRBV19	NA	NA	TRBJ1-6	CASTDRTVNSPLHF	TGTGCCAGTACCGACCGGACAGTTAATTCACCCCTCCACTTT
TRBV9	NA	NA	TRBJ2-2	CASSARMSAGELFF	TGTGCCAGCAGCGCGCGTATGAGCGCCGGGGAGCTGTTTTTT
TRBV6-5	NA	NA	TRBJ2-7	CASSYTQTTNEQYF	TGTGCCAGCAGTTACACACAGACCACCAACGAGCAGTACTTC
TRBV28	NA	NA	TRBJ2-3	CASRAWQGTDTQYF	TGTGCCAGCAGGGCCTGGCAGGGCACAGATACGCAGTATTTT
TRBV5-4	TRBD2	NA	TRBJ2-7	CASSLGAGELYEQYF	TGTGCCAGCAGCTTGGGCGCGGGAGAACTCTACGAGCAGTACTTC
TRBV4-2	NA	many	TRBJ2-1	CASSPDQSNEQFF	TGTGCCAGCAGCCCAGACCAGTCCAATGAGCAGTTCTTC
TRBV28	TRBD2	NA	TRBJ2-7	CASSSGGGLYEQYF	TGTGCCAGCAGTTCCGGGGGAGGGTTATACGAGCAGTACTTC
TRBV28	TRBD2	NA	TRBJ2-7	CASSRTSGAYEQYF	TGTGCCAGCAGTCGGACTAGCGGGGCCTACGAGCAGTACTTC
TRBV28	NA	NA	TRBJ1-1	CASSLDFDRMNTEAFF	TGTGCCAGCAGTTTGGACTTCGACAGGATGAACACTGAAGCTTTCTTT
TRBV9	TRBD1	once	TRBJ2-3	CASSPGQATDTQYF	TGTGCCAGCAGCCCGGGACAGGCCACAGATACGCAGTATTTT
TRBV27	NA	NA	TRBJ1-5	CASSLKGEYSNQPQHF	TGTGCCAGCAGTTTAAAGGGGGAATATAGCAATCAGCCCCAGCATTTT
TRBV6-1	TRBD1	NA	TRBJ2-7	CASSDRDRGHEQYF	TGTGCCAGCAGTGACCGGGACAGGGGCCACGAGCAGTACTTC
TRBV28	NA	NA	TRBJ1-2	CASSSSYGYTF	TGTGCCAGCAGTTCCTCTTATGGCTACACCTTC
TRBV30	NA	NA	TRBJ1-2	CAWSEDSFYGYTF	TGTGCCTGGAGTGAGGACAGTTTCTATGGCTACACCTTC
TRBV5-4	TRBD1	NA	TRBJ2-7	CASSLDRGSSYEQYF	TGTGCCAGCAGCTTGGACAGGGGATCTTCCTACGAGCAGTACTTC
TRBV2	NA	NA	TRBJ1-1	CASSRTLLNTEAFF	TGTGCCAGCAGCAGGACCCTACTGAACACTGAAGCTTTCTTT
TRBV7-9	NA	few	TRBJ1-1	CASSSFRGRPEAFF	TGTGCCAGCAGCTCTTTTCGGGGGCGGCCTGAAGCTTTCTTT
TRBV18	NA	NA	TRBJ2-7	CASSPGHRYEQYF	TGTGCCAGCTCACCGGGGCATCGGTACGAGCAGTACTTC
TRBV5-1	NA	NA	TRBJ1-2	CASSATTGSYGYTF	TGCGCCAGCAGCGCGACCACAGGGAGTTATGGCTACACCTTC
TRBV5-1	NA	NA	TRBJ2-1	CASSLGSAGTYNEQFF	TGCGCCAGCAGCTTGGGGAGTGCCGGAACCTACAATGAGCAGTTCTTC
TRBV5-4	NA	few	TRBJ2-1	CASSSEIEQFF	TGTGCCAGCAGCTCCGAGATTGAGCAGTTCTTC
TRBV23-1	TRBD2	NA	TRBJ2-1	CASSQSGKREGLPRGNEQFF	TGCGCCAGCAGTCAATCGGGCAAGCGGGAGGGCCTACCAAGGGGCAATGAGCAGTTCTTC
TRBV5-6	TRBD2	NA	TRBJ2-7	CASSLERLAGRYEQYF	TGTGCCAGCAGCTTGGAACGGTTAGCGGGAAGGTACGAGCAGTACTTC
TRBV27	TRBD2	once	TRBJ2-1	CASRGLAGHENEQFF	TGTGCCAGCAGGGGACTAGCGGGACATGAAAATGAGCAGTTCTTC
TRBV11-2	NA	few	TRBJ2-1	CASSLVGGLSNEQFF	TGTGCCAGCAGCTTAGTAGGAGGACTCAGCAATGAGCAGTTCTTC
TRBV29-1	TRBD2	NA	TRBJ2-2	CSVTKTSGSTGELFF	TGCAGCGTCACAAAGACTAGCGGGAGCACCGGGGAGCTGTTTTTT
TRBV28	NA	NA	TRBJ2-7	CASTLWAGSVIEQYF	TGTGCCAGCACCCTATGGGCGGGCAGTGTGATAGAGCAGTACTTC
TRBV28	NA	NA	TRBJ1-4	CASSPRAASTNEKLFF	TGTGCCAGCAGCCCTCGGGCAGCTTCAACTAATGAAAAACTGTTTTTT